A selection of T cell receptor beta chains follows, all from one sample in a study of cytomegalovirus exposure and HLA in healthy donors. TCRdb's table, derived via immunoSEQ multiplex PCR, lists solely in-frame clones and lacks some. Among approximately 130,000 clones, around two thirds were seen once, and the ten largest hold about 2.6%. Sequenced material: PBMCs. The receptor source for this set is a woman in her thirties or forties in good health and CMV-seronegative. Both conserved end residues are part of each CDR3. D genes are given only for firm matches. Clone size is not always given. Where it is, it says once, few, many or a class for expanded clones.

TRBV4-1	TRBJ1-5	few	.	TGCGCCAGCAGCCAGGGCCCGGGGAGTCTCGAGGGTCAGCCCCAGCATTTT	CASSQGPGSLEGQPQHF
TRBV5-1	TRBJ2-3	.	.	TGCGCCAGCAGCCCCAGGACAGACGCTCGTGGCACAGATACGCAGTATTTT	CASSPRTDARGTDTQYF
TRBV20-1	TRBJ1-1	.	.	TGCAGTGCCTCAGGGAACACTGAAGCTTTCTTT	CSASGNTEAFF
TRBV6-6	TRBJ1-1	.	.	TGTGCCAGCAGTTACGGGGGGGAGAACACTGAAGCTTTCTTT	CASSYGGENTEAFF
TRBV7-2	TRBJ1-5	.	.	TGTGCCAGCAGCTTAGCGACTCCAGGACAGTTTAATCAGCCCCAGCATTTT	CASSLATPGQFNQPQHF
TRBV6-5	TRBJ1-5	few	TRBD1	TGTGCCAGCAGTTACTCGACAGGGGTCAATCAGCCCCAGCATTTT	CASSYSTGVNQPQHF
TRBV5-8	TRBJ2-5	.	.	TGTGCCAGCAGCTTGTCCCAAGTCATGACAGGCAGCCAAGAGACCCAGTACTTC	CASSLSQVMTGSQETQYF
TRBV6-1	TRBJ1-2	.	.	TGTGCCAGCAGTTTGGACAAGTTCTATGGCTACACCTTC	CASSLDKFYGYTF
TRBV25-1	TRBJ1-1	.	.	TGTGCCAGCAGTCCCTCTACAGGGCGTGAAGCTTTCTTT	CASSPSTGREAFF
TRBV28	TRBJ1-5	.	TRBD1	TGTGCCAGCAACCCGGGGGACAGCTACAATCAGCCCCAGCATTTT	CASNPGDSYNQPQHF
TRBV5-4	TRBJ2-1	.	.	TGTGCCAGCAGCTCCCCCGTGAGCTCCTACAATGAGCAGTTCTTC	CASSSPVSSYNEQFF
TRBV2	TRBJ1-1	.	.	TGTGCCAGCAGTGAAGAACTCTCAGCGGCAGCTTTCTTT	CASSEELSAAAFF
TRBV18	TRBJ2-2	.	TRBD1	TGTGCCAGCTCACTACAGGGGGCACGGAACACCGGGGAGCTGTTTTTT	CASSLQGARNTGELFF
TRBV30	TRBJ1-5	few	TRBD1	TGTGCCTGGGGGACAGCGTCAAATCAGCCCCAGCATTTT	CAWGTASNQPQHF
TRBV30	TRBJ2-7	.	.	TGTGCCTGGAGTACGGGGAATTCCTACGAGCAGTACTTC	CAWSTGNSYEQYF
TRBV11-2	TRBJ2-1	.	.	TGTGCCAGCAACCTTCTCAGGACTAACAATGAGCAGTTCTTC	CASNLLRTNNEQFF
TRBV28	TRBJ1-5	.	.	TGTGCCAGCGGGTCGGGGGGACGCCAGCCCCAGCATTTT	CASGSGGRQPQHF
TRBV5-1	TRBJ2-5	.	TRBD2	TGCGCCAGCAGCTTGGATGGACTAGCGGGGACTCAAGAGACCCAGTACTTC	CASSLDGLAGTQETQYF
TRBV5-4	TRBJ2-3	once	TRBD2	TGTGCCAGCAGCCCTCCTCCGGGGGACTACCGAGTAGGCACAGATACGCAGTATTTT	CASSPPPGDYRVGTDTQYF
TRBV28	TRBJ2-4	.	.	TGTGCCAGCAGTTTATCAGTGGCGGGAAACATTCAGTACTTC	CASSLSVAGNIQYF
TRBV11-2	TRBJ2-5	many	TRBD2	TGTGCCAGCAGCCCCAGCGGGGGCGGGGAGACCCAGTACTTC	CASSPSGGGETQYF
TRBV7-3	TRBJ1-1	.	.	TGTGCCAGCAGCTCGACAGGGAACACTGAAGCTTTCTTT	CASSSTGNTEAFF
TRBV5-1	TRBJ2-1	.	.	TGCGCCAGCAGCCCTGACAGTCGCTCCTACAATGAGCAGTTCTTC	CASSPDSRSYNEQFF
TRBV4-1	TRBJ2-7	once	TRBD1	TGCGCCAGCAGCCAAGGAACCGGGACAGGGTCCTACGAGCAGTACTTC	CASSQGTGTGSYEQYF
TRBV2	TRBJ2-7	.	TRBD1	TGTGCCAGCAGGGGGGACAGGGGGCCCTCCTACGAGCAGTACTTC	CASRGDRGPSYEQYF
TRBV7-2	TRBJ2-2	.	.	TGTGCCAGCAGCTGGGAGTGGAACACCGGGGAGCTGTTTTTT	CASSWEWNTGELFF
TRBV11-1	TRBJ2-3	.	TRBD2	TGTGCCAGCAGCCGGACTAGCGGGGTTTTTACAGATACGCAGTATTTT	CASSRTSGVFTDTQYF
TRBV5-1	TRBJ2-1	.	TRBD1	TGCGCCAGCGGTTGGACAGGGGGCAATGAGCAGTTCTTC	CASGWTGGNEQFF
TRBV5-1	TRBJ1-1	.	.	TGCGCCAGCAGGTCCGGGACCAGGGGTGGGGAAGCTTTCTTT	CASRSGTRGGEAFF
TRBV27	TRBJ1-2	.	.	TGTGCCAGCAGTTCCTCGAGGCCCGGGGGTGGCTACACCTTC	CASSSSRPGGGYTF
TRBV27	TRBJ1-1	once	TRBD1	TGTGCCAGCAGTCCCCCCGGGACAGGGGGGCTCACTGAAGCTTTCTTT	CASSPPGTGGLTEAFF
TRBV9	TRBJ1-2	.	TRBD1	TGTGCCAGCAGCGTAGACCGGACAGGGAGCTACTCTAACTATGGCTACACCTTC	CASSVDRTGSYSNYGYTF
TRBV29-1	TRBJ2-7	.	TRBD1	TGCAGCGTTGTGGGACAGGGAAACGAGCAGTACTTC	CSVVGQGNEQYF
TRBV15	TRBJ2-1	.	.	TGTGCCACCAGCAACACAGGGCCTGAGCAGTTCTTC	CATSNTGPEQFF
TRBV9	TRBJ2-5	few	TRBD2	TGTGCCAGCAGCCCTAGCGGGGGGGCTCAGAAGACCCAGTACTTC	CASSPSGGAQKTQYF
TRBV7-2	TRBJ1-5	.	.	TGTGCCAGCAGTCAAGAGGGGGTCCAGCCCCAGCATTTT	CASSQEGVQPQHF
TRBV7-2	TRBJ2-5	.	TRBD2	TGTGCCAGCAGCTTAGGACTAGCGGGGGGTGTCGAGACCCAGTACTTC	CASSLGLAGGVETQYF
TRBV7-3	TRBJ2-1	.	.	TGTGCCAGCAGCTTAACGAGGACAGCTTACAATGAGCAGTTCTTC	CASSLTRTAYNEQFF
TRBV11-1	TRBJ2-1	.	.	TGTGCCAGCAGCTTAGAACAGGGGGGGCCCGATGAGCAGTTCTTC	CASSLEQGGPDEQFF
TRBV9	TRBJ2-7	once	.	TGTGCCAGCAGCGTAGCGGGGGGCGATTCCTACGAGCAGTACTTC	CASSVAGGDSYEQYF
TRBV19	TRBJ1-4	.	TRBD1	TGTGCCACACGTTCGGGACAGGGTATCGAAAAACTGTTTTTT	CATRSGQGIEKLFF
TRBV7-2	TRBJ1-2	once	.	TGTGCCAGCAGCCGGGAAGGGCCCGGGAGTTACTATGGCTACACCTTC	CASSREGPGSYYGYTF
TRBV6-1	TRBJ2-3	.	TRBD1	TGTGCCAGCAGTGAGTACAGGGGACAGATCCAGCAGTATTTT	CASSEYRGQIQQYF
TRBV5-4	TRBJ2-5	once	TRBD1	TGTGCCAGCAGCTTCGTGGGACAGGGTTCCGGGGAGACCCAGTACTTC	CASSFVGQGSGETQYF
TRBV6-6	TRBJ1-5	.	TRBD1	TGTGCCAGCAGTGAGGGGACAGCTAGCAATCAGCCCCAGCATTTT	CASSEGTASNQPQHF
TRBV19	TRBJ1-3	once	TRBD1	TGTGCCAGTACCTCGGACAGGGGAAACACCATATATTTT	CASTSDRGNTIYF
TRBV6-4	TRBJ2-3	few	.	TGTGCCAGCAGTGACCCAGGGGGCACAGATACGCAGTATTTT	CASSDPGGTDTQYF
TRBV13	TRBJ2-7	.	TRBD1	TGTGCCAGCAGCCAACAGATGAACCGGGACAGACTCTACGAGCAGTACTTC	CASSQQMNRDRLYEQYF
TRBV9	TRBJ2-2	.	.	TGTGCCAGCAGCGTAGGGGGCAAGTTCGCCGGGGAGCTGTTTTTT	CASSVGGKFAGELFF
TRBV5-4	TRBJ2-7	.	TRBD2	TGTGCCAGCAGCCAAGCGGGGAAGGTCTCCTACGAGCAGTACTTC	CASSQAGKVSYEQYF
TRBV4-3	TRBJ1-1	.	.	TGCGCCAGCAGCCTAGAGGAGCGGTTTGGTCGGTCGGAAGCTTTCTTT	CASSLEERFGRSEAFF
TRBV19	TRBJ1-1	once	.	TGTGCCAGTAGTCCCGAGACAGGCTCCACTGAAGCTTTCTTT	CASSPETGSTEAFF
TRBV7-2	TRBJ1-2	.	.	TGTGCCAGCAGCTTACTACAGGAACGATATGGCTACACCTTC	CASSLLQERYGYTF
TRBV6-5	TRBJ2-1	once	.	TGTGCCAGCAGCGCAGGGCTGGCCTACAATGAGCAGTTCTTC	CASSAGLAYNEQFF
TRBV14	TRBJ2-1	.	.	TGTGCCAGCAGCCAACAGACCTACAATGAGCAGTTCTTC	CASSQQTYNEQFF
TRBV13	TRBJ2-1	.	TRBD2	TGTGCCAGCAGCCCTCTAGCGGGTTTTTTCTCCTACAATGAGCAGTTCTTC	CASSPLAGFFSYNEQFF